The next 18 T cell receptor beta chains were all read from a single sample in a study of identifying expanded T cells in peripheral blood. Only in-frame clones appear in the TCRdb table, and some are missing; sequencing was by immunoSEQ multiplex PCR. The data hold under 120,000 clones, with roughly 89% observed a single time. The specimen sequenced was blood. Source of these receptors: a person between 18 and 75 years old in good health.

The chain links TRBV5-4 to TRBJ1-2, with 10 nucleotides matching TRBD1. Germline assignment: CDR1 SGHNT and CDR2 YYREEE (reference sequence). Germline trimming cut 0 bases from V and 6 bases from J; bases unmatched to any gene: 8. This CDR3 spans 16 amino acids. CDR3: CASSLGGRQGANGYTF. As DNA, the CDR3 is TGTGCCAGCAGCTTGGGTGGGCGACAGGGGGCGAATGGCTACACCTTC.

The chain recombines TRBV19 with TRBJ2-7, with 7 bases identical to TRBD1. In germline, CDR1 is LNHDA, CDR2 SQIVND (reference sequence). The CDR3 consists of 11 residues. Trimming took 8 bases from V and 4 from J; bases not matched to a gene: 2. The CDR3 nucleotides are TGTGCCAGTGGGACAGATTACGAGCAGTACTTC. Its protein is CASGTDYEQYF.

The V call is TRBV21-1, the J call TRBJ2-2; the D call in the table, TRBD2, was not verified against the DNA. TRBV21-1 is a pseudogene segment. This CDR3 is built from 15 residues. The CDR3 coding sequence is TGTGCCAGCGGACCCGGGGGACTTCCCCCCGGGGAGCTGTTTTTT. Translation: CASGPGGLPPGELFF.

The chain employs TRBV9 and TRBJ2-3; D is perhaps TRBD1 or TRBD2 (5 bases each). V lost 0 bases, J lost 3 bases, and 5 bases lay in between. The CDR3 length is 13 residues. The germline V gene has CDR1 SGDLS and CDR2 YYNGEE. The CDR3 nucleotides read TGTGCCAGCAGCGTAGGGGGGACAGATACGCAGTATTTT. As protein: CASSVGGTDTQYF.

The V call is TRBV6-1, the J call TRBJ1-2, with D maybe TRBD1 (5 bases). With 2 bases removed from V and 4 bases from J, the gap between germline ends came to 17 bases. Germline CDR1 MNHNS, CDR2 SASEGT. The CDR3 sequence is 16 residues long. CDR3 nucleotide sequence: TGTGCCAGCAGTGAAAAAGTTGGGGGTCCGAGCTATGGCTACACCTTC. This codes for CASSEKVGGPSYGYTF.

The genes are TRBV29-1 and TRBJ1-1, with D hard to call. V was trimmed by 4 bases and J by 0 bases, leaving 12 bases between them. Germline assignment: CDR1 SQVTM and CDR2 ANQGSEA. This CDR3 contains 14 residues. The CDR3: CSVGHKLMNTEAFF. The CDR3 DNA sequence: TGCAGCGTTGGACACAAACTTATGAACACTGAAGCTTTCTTT.

This sequence joins TRBV6-5 and TRBJ1-5; perhaps TRBD1 as D (6 bases). This CDR3 has 14 amino acids. Germline V gene lookup returns CDR1 MNHEY and CDR2 SVGAGI. Trimming pared 6 bases from V and 4 bases from J, leaving 13 bases between. The CDR3 reads CASSFQGQNQPQHF. The DNA for the CDR3 is TGTGCCAGCAGCTTCCAGGGGCAGAATCAGCCCCAGCATTTT.

The rearrangement uses TRBV11-3 and TRBJ2-3, with 10 bases that match TRBD2. The CDR3 spans 17 residues. Germline V gene data show CDR1 as SGHNT and CDR2 as YENEEA. V was clipped by 1 base and J by 0 bases; unmatched bases: 4. CDR3 sequence: CASSLGTSGASTDTQYF. CDR3 DNA: TGTGCCAGCAGCTTAGGAACTAGCGGGGCTAGCACAGATACGCAGTATTTT.

The chain uses TRBV20-1 and TRBJ2-1; D might be TRBD1 or TRBD2, each matching 5 bases. Between the trimmed V and J ends, which lost 6 bases and 13 bases, there was a span of 16 bases. There are 11 residues in the CDR3. CDR1 is DFQATT, CDR2 SNEGSKA, per germline (reference sequence). In DNA form, the CDR3 reads TGCAGTGCGGAGAGGGCAGGACAACAGTTCTTC. The encoded protein is CSAERAGQQFF.

In its sample, this clone ranks as large (0.1 to 1%). The rearrangement uses TRBV19 and TRBJ1-2; D remains unclear. This CDR3 has 15 residues. V was trimmed by 7 bases and J by 1 base, leaving 16 bases between them. CDR1 and CDR2 (germline): LNHDA, SQIVND (reference sequence). The CDR3 loop reads CASTLDPILNYGYTF. The CDR3 region has the DNA TGTGCCAGTACCCTGGACCCTATCCTTAACTATGGCTACACCTTC.

This sequence joins TRBV10-3 and TRBJ1-1; D might be TRBD1 (6 bases). This CDR3 is built from 13 residues. The V end was cut by 0 bases, the J end by 12 bases, with 14 bases between. Germline lookup yields CDR1 ENHRY and CDR2 SYGVKD. Here the CDR3 reads CAISESGGLAPFF. The CDR3 DNA is TGTGCCATCAGTGAGTCTGGGGGGCTAGCACCTTTCTTT.

The chain has TRBV5-6 and TRBJ1-5; D remains unclear. Per germline, CDR1 SGHDT and CDR2 YYEEEE. Trimming took 1 base from V and 6 from J, leaving 14 bases between them. The CDR3 contains 15 residues. This CDR3 is CASSLLSGGIQPQHF. For the CDR3, the DNA is TGTGCCAGCAGCTTGCTTAGTGGAGGGATTCAGCCCCAGCATTTT. Filled out from reference TRBV5-6 and TRBJ1-5, the complete variable domain reads DAGVTQSPTHLIKTRGQQVTLRCSPKSGHDTVSWYQQALGQGPQFIFQYYEEEERQRGNFPDRFSGHQFPNYSSELNVNALLLGDSALYLCASSLLSGGIQPQHFGDGTRLSIL.

The chain combines TRBV14 with TRBJ1-3; D is perhaps TRBD1 (6 bases). The CDR3 extends over 17 amino acids. CDR1 SGHDN and CDR2 FVKESK come from the germline V gene. Trimming removed 0 bases at V and 2 bases at J, with 14 bases between. The CDR3 reads CASSQDEGRGPGNTIYF. DNA of the CDR3: TGTGCCAGCAGCCAAGATGAGGGCAGGGGCCCTGGAAACACCATATATTTT.

This sequence joins TRBV2 and TRBJ1-3; D ambiguous. This CDR3 is 15 amino acids long. Germline-derived CDR1 and CDR2 are SNHLY and FYNNEI. V was trimmed by 7 bases and J by 0 bases, leaving 13 bases between them. Here the CDR3 DNA reads TGTGCCAGCACCCCGAATTGGAGCTCTGGAAACACCATATATTTT. Protein product: CASTPNWSSGNTIYF.

The chain recombines TRBV11-1 with TRBJ1-6; D is unresolved. V was cut by 5 bases and J by 8 bases, with 4 bases left in between. CDR3 length equals 11 residues. Germline assignment: CDR1 SGHAT and CDR2 FQDESV (reference sequence). The CDR3 sequence: CASSLDSPLHF. The CDR3 DNA follows: TGTGCCAGCAGCCTGGATTCACCCCTCCACTTT.

This clone occurred once. This chain uses TRBV27 with TRBJ1-4, with TRBD1 as a possible D gene (5 bases). This CDR3 spans 15 amino acids. The V end lost 6 bases, the J end lost 8 bases, and 19 bases lay between the germline ends. CDR1 is MNHEY and CDR2 is SMNVEV in the germline V gene (reference sequence). CDR3 region: CASSPRRGSGEKLFF. CDR3 coding DNA: TGTGCCAGCAGCCCTCGCCGGGGGTCGGGGGAAAAACTGTTTTTT. Supplemented by reference TRBV27 and TRBJ1-4, the full variable domain reads EAQVTQNPRYLITVTGKKLTVTCSQNMNHEYMSWYRQDPGLGLRQIYYSMNVEVTDKGDVPEGYKVSRKEKRNFPLILESPSPNQTSLYFCASSPRRGSGEKLFFGSGTQLSVL.

This clone was detected once. The chain uses TRBV7-2 and TRBJ2-1, with 7 bases lining up with TRBD2. The V and J ends lost 2 bases and 9 bases, in that order; junction bases with no gene match: 7. The CDR3 contains 14 residues. Germline loops: CDR1 SGHTA, CDR2 FQGNSA. The CDR3: CASSLSGIAGEQFF. As DNA, the CDR3 is TGTGCCAGCAGCTTATCGGGGATAGCGGGTGAGCAGTTCTTC.

This chain joins TRBV5-1 and TRBJ1-6; 9 bases match TRBD1. Germline V gene data show CDR1 as SGHRS and CDR2 as YFSETQ. The CDR3 has 16 amino acids. V dropped 2 bases and J dropped 9; count of bases not matched to a gene: 9. The CDR3 protein is CASSFSTGGRGSPLHF. The CDR3 nucleotides read TGCGCCAGCAGCTTCTCAACAGGGGGCCGGGGTTCACCCCTCCACTTT.